This T cell receptor (beta chain) was observed in a study of T cell responses to AZD1222 COVID-19 vaccine. Notes on this clone: The antigen is undetermined.

The study's findings and limits: Clonal diversity was possibly underestimated, and white British individuals and females predominated among donors.

With V trimmed by 2 bases and J by 11 bases, 6 bases remained unmatched. The CDR3 is 14 amino acids. CDR1 and CDR2 (germline): LGHDT, YNNKEL (reference sequence). TCRdb's table, derived via immunoSEQ multiplex PCR, lists solely in-frame clones and lacks some. The sample has about 46,000 clones, roughly 89% seen once. The receptor was derived from an adult who received the AZD1222 COVID-19 vaccine. The chain carries TRBV3-1 (or the pseudogene TRBV3-2) and TRBJ1-6; 7 bases align to TRBD1. Here the sequenced sample was peripheral blood, taken 28 days after the second AZD1222 dose. The CDR3: CASSQLTGTAPLHF. CDR3 coding DNA: TGTGCCAGCAGCCAATTGACAGGGACCGCACCCCTCCACTTT.